This TCR beta chain was recorded in a study of tumor and adjacent non-tumor tissue in lung cancer. Whole-study context: The cohort had approximately 12 adenocarcinoma, 2 squamous cell and 1 small cell patients.

CDR1 is MDHEN, CDR2 SYDVKM, per germline. V was pared by 7 bases and J by 6 bases, with 8 bases of the junction left unmatched. This CDR3 comprises 13 residues. A modified ARM-PCR protocol with three rounds of nested PCR amplified TCRbeta. Using its own MiXCR run on the multiplex PCR reads, TCRdb lists one record per CDR3 protein. The profile shows 60,000 to 85,000 distinct CDR3 sequences, roughly 80% of them singletons. This sample's RNA came from whole unsorted tissue. Study-level results: Tumor repertoires had a smaller top 100 clone share than normal lung. Tumor TCR diversity, when higher, was linked to shorter survival.

Comments on this clonotype: What it recognizes is unknown.

The chain couples TRBV28 to TRBJ2-7; 8 nucleotides match TRBD1. This TCR derives from a woman in her 50s with non-small cell lung cancer. Sequencing was carried out using lung tumor tissue. This CDR3 reads CASTSTRGREQYF. Written as DNA, the CDR3 is TGTGCCAGCACCAGTACCAGGGGGCGCGAGCAGTACTTC. Supplemented by reference TRBV28 and TRBJ2-7, the full variable domain reads DVKVTQSSRYLVKRTGEKVFLECVQDMDHENMFWYRQDPGLGLRLIYFSYDVKMKEKGDIPEGYSVSREKKERFSLILESASTNQTSMYLCASTSTRGREQYFGPGTRLTVT.